The sequence of this T cell receptor (beta chain) was determined in a study of somatic mutations in cytotoxic T cells in rheumatoid arthritis. General observations from the study: There was no significant difference in CD8+ T-cell clonality between rheumatoid arthritis patients and age-matched healthy controls. About an eighth of the roughly 60 patients had a largest CD8+ clone above 20% of CD8+ cells. Only rheumatoid arthritis patients, not healthy controls, showed CD8+ clonality increasing with age.

This clone was detected once. Antigen: not known. Per the original methods: Patient CD8+ clones exceeding 1% seldom corresponded to published virus-specific TCRB sequences. Profiling relied on immunoSEQ multiplex PCR, and the TCRdb table lists in-frame clones only, not all of them. V, J and clone size are those of that table, while D and trimming were read from the DNA. The profile shows 25,000 to 35,000 clones, 75% to 85% of them singletons. The CDR3 covers 15 residues. Between the trimmed V and J ends, which lost 0 bases and 3 bases, there was a span of 12 bases. Germline V gives CDR1 SGDLS, CDR2 YYNGEE.

The chain recombines TRBV9 with TRBJ2-5, with D perhaps given as TRBD1 or TRBD2 (7 bases each). Sequenced input: CD8+ T cells sorted from blood. The TCR sequence derives from an adult with rheumatoid arthritis. The CDR3, as DNA: TGTGCCAGCAGCGTAGAGGGGGCGGGGGAAGAGACCCAGTACTTC. It specifies CASSVEGAGEETQYF.